This is a list of T cell receptor beta chains from one sample in a study of cytomegalovirus exposure and HLA in healthy donors. Method: immunoSEQ multiplex PCR; TCRdb's copy keeps in-frame clones and lacks some. The sample carries 70,000 to 75,000 clones, over 85% recorded once. The sequenced material came from PBMCs. The receptor source for this set is a man between 18 and 35 years old in good health and CMV-seropositive. Both conserved end residues are trimmed from each CDR3.

CDR3aa: ASSFGTGHNQPQH
j_gene: TRBJ1-5
v_gene: TRBV6-5

CDR3aa: ASSYRPGHYSGDTQY
j_gene: TRBJ2-3
v_gene: TRBV7-8

CDR3aa: ASSPDRGLGPQH
j_gene: TRBJ1-5
v_gene: TRBV2

CDR3aa: ASSEQGIGNTIY
j_gene: TRBJ1-3
v_gene: TRBV6-5

CDR3aa: ASTFGGNEQF
j_gene: TRBJ2-1
v_gene: TRBV5-1

CDR3aa: ASSLGQGEWETQY
j_gene: TRBJ2-5
v_gene: TRBV6-5

CDR3aa: ASSLTSGETQY
j_gene: TRBJ2-5
v_gene: TRBV7-3

CDR3aa: ASRDRGRVTQPQH
j_gene: TRBJ1-5
v_gene: TRBV19

CDR3aa: ASSLYARQGVTDTQY
j_gene: TRBJ2-3
v_gene: TRBV4-1

CDR3aa: ASSWGHRRTYGYT
j_gene: TRBJ1-2
v_gene: TRBV5-5

CDR3aa: ASSQQTGGGETQY
j_gene: TRBJ2-5
v_gene: TRBV4-2

CDR3aa: ASSDSFTGGLNEQF
j_gene: TRBJ2-1
v_gene: TRBV6-4

CDR3aa: ASSLGAGDYGYT
j_gene: TRBJ1-2
v_gene: TRBV5-4

CDR3aa: ASSVGRGVYEQY
j_gene: TRBJ2-7
v_gene: TRBV9

CDR3aa: SVRGPSGFGYT
j_gene: TRBJ1-2
v_gene: TRBV29-1

CDR3aa: ASSSVDTHEQY
j_gene: TRBJ2-7
v_gene: TRBV7-9

CDR3aa: ASSLVPGQGYNEQF
j_gene: TRBJ2-1
v_gene: TRBV7-3

CDR3aa: ASSYTIRVDQETQY
j_gene: TRBJ2-5
v_gene: TRBV6-6

CDR3aa: ASSPLAGTNEKLF
j_gene: TRBJ1-4
v_gene: TRBV18

CDR3aa: SVVGQFYEQY
j_gene: TRBJ2-7
v_gene: TRBV29-1

CDR3aa: ATSWRNQPQH
j_gene: TRBJ1-5
v_gene: TRBV6-5

CDR3aa: ASSLDGTSTDTQY
j_gene: TRBJ2-3
v_gene: TRBV5-1

CDR3aa: ASSLAGSSYNEQF
j_gene: TRBJ2-1
v_gene: TRBV27

CDR3aa: ASRTTGAGGANVLT
j_gene: TRBJ2-6
v_gene: TRBV7-3

CDR3aa: ASSLLNIHMYEQY
j_gene: TRBJ2-7
v_gene: TRBV5-6

CDR3aa: ASSRGGTSSYEQY
j_gene: TRBJ2-7
v_gene: TRBV16

CDR3aa: ASISGGLNTEAF
j_gene: TRBJ1-1
v_gene: TRBV28

CDR3aa: ASSEGGLAGGPRY
j_gene: TRBJ2-7
v_gene: TRBV6-1

CDR3aa: AISFTGIVGETQY
j_gene: TRBJ2-5
v_gene: TRBV10-3

CDR3aa: ATRGVGDTQY
j_gene: TRBJ2-3
v_gene: TRBV4-1